Below are 27 T cell receptor beta chains sequenced from a single sample in a study of T cell responses to AZD1222 COVID-19 vaccine. Some clones are missing from TCRdb's copy, which holds only in-frame ones; the method was immunoSEQ multiplex PCR. The data hold 90,000 to 150,000 clones, with 70% to 90% observed a single time. The material sequenced was peripheral blood, taken on day 0 of AZD1222 vaccination. Receptor source: an adult in good health.

This chain links TRBV29-1 with TRBJ2-7; 8 nucleotides match TRBD1. With 4 bases clipped from V and 7 bases from J, the junction kept 9 bases outside the gene matches. Germline lookup yields CDR1 SQVTM and CDR2 ANQGSEA. This CDR3 region has 13 residues. The chain's CDR3 is CSVVGRGQGEQYF. In DNA form, the CDR3 reads TGCAGCGTTGTGGGCAGGGGGCAAGGGGAGCAGTACTTC.

J is TRBJ1-1 and V is TRBV6-5; tentatively, D is TRBD1 (5 bases). CDR1 is MNHEY and CDR2 is SVGAGI in the germline V gene. With 4 bases removed from V and 10 bases from J, the gap between germline ends came to 13 bases. This CDR3 has 12 amino acids. The CDR3 coding sequence is TGTGCCAGCAGTTCCGTGGGGGAGAGAGCTTTCTTT. Amino acid sequence: CASSSVGERAFF.

V is TRBV3-1 (or the pseudogene TRBV3-2) and J is TRBJ2-5, with 11 bases lining up with TRBD1. In germline, CDR1 is LGHDT, CDR2 YNNKEL (reference sequence). With 3 bases clipped from V and 6 bases from J, the junction kept 9 bases outside the gene matches. The CDR3 is 16 residues long. CDR3 protein: CASSQMPGQGAKTQYF. CDR3 nucleotides: TGTGCCAGCAGCCAGATGCCCGGACAGGGGGCGAAGACCCAGTACTTC.

This rearrangement joins TRBV28 to TRBJ1-4; no definite D call. The V end was cut by 7 bases, the J end by 4 bases, with 22 bases between. The CDR3 totals 17 residues. Germline-derived CDR1 and CDR2 are MDHEN and SYDVKM. In nucleotides, the CDR3 is TGTGCCAGCACCCGACCCCCTCCAGACTTTAATAATGAAAAACTGTTTTTT. This gives the protein CASTRPPPDFNNEKLFF. Together with reference TRBV28 and TRBJ1-4, the CDR3 gives the full variable domain: DVKVTQSSRYLVKRTGEKVFLECVQDMDHENMFWYRQDPGLGLRLIYFSYDVKMKEKGDIPEGYSVSREKKERFSLILESASTNQTSMYLCASTRPPPDFNNEKLFFGSGTQLSVL.

This clone was detected only a few times. The J gene is TRBJ2-7, the V gene TRBV5-1; 9 bases are a match to TRBD1. The CDR3 extends over 15 amino acids. Germline V gives CDR1 SGHRS, CDR2 YFSETQ. With V trimmed by 3 bases and J by 4 bases, 8 bases remained unmatched. DNA of the CDR3: TGCGCCAGCAGCTCTCCACAGGGGGCGCGGTACGAGCAGTACTTC. It specifies CASSSPQGARYEQYF.

The chain is built from TRBV5-8 and TRBJ1-5; D ambiguous. Germline lookup yields CDR1 SGHTS and CDR2 YDEGEE. This CDR3 comprises 15 residues. V lost 5 bases, J lost 0 bases, and 12 bases lay in between. CDR3 region: CASSQPVVSNQPQHF. The CDR3 coding sequence is TGTGCCAGCAGTCAACCCGTGGTTAGCAATCAGCCCCAGCATTTT.

The genes are TRBV7-9 and TRBJ1-5; possible D gene TRBD1, 6 bases. The CDR3 length is 14 residues. V was shortened by 4 bases and J by 1 base, with 8 bases between the two germline ends. From germline, CDR1 is SEHNR and CDR2 FQNEAQ (reference sequence). The CDR3 region is CASSSDSSNQPQHF. The CDR3 nucleotides read TGTGCCAGCAGCTCGGACAGCAGCAATCAGCCCCAGCATTTT. The variable domain in full, completed from reference TRBV7-9 and TRBJ1-5, reads DTGVSQNPRHKITKRGQNVTFRCDPISEHNRLYWYRQTLGQGPEFLTYFQNEAQLEKSRLLSDRFSAERPKGSFSTLEIQRTEQGDSAMYLCASSSDSSNQPQHFGDGTRLSIL.

As to this clone: This sample includes further DNA sequences coding for the same CDR3. The chain is built from TRBV30 and TRBJ1-2; D unresolved. The CDR3 sequence is 12 residues long. V was clipped by 4 bases and J by 5 bases, with 11 bases between them. The germline V gene has CDR1 GTSNPN and CDR2 SVGIG (reference sequence). The CDR3 sequence is CAWTTGTYGYTF. The CDR3 DNA reads TGTGCCTGGACGACCGGCACTTATGGCTACACCTTC.

This rearrangement joins TRBV28 to TRBJ2-7, with 11 positions matching TRBD2. J lost 2 bases, V lost 5 bases, and 8 bases had no gene match. Germline V gene data show CDR1 as MDHEN and CDR2 as SYDVKM. There are 16 residues in the CDR3. The CDR3 DNA is TGTGCCAGCAGTCCCCGGGGGACTAGCGGAACCTACGAGCAGTACTTC. Translation: CASSPRGTSGTYEQYF.

This clone was counted between two and nine times. V usage is TRBV5-4 and J usage is TRBJ2-2, with no clear D. The germline V gene encodes CDR1 SGHNT and CDR2 YYREEE (reference sequence). The CDR3 sequence is 11 residues long. Trimming removed 4 bases from V and 4 bases from J, with 2 bases in between. For the CDR3, the DNA is TGTGCCAGCAGCGTCACCGGGGAGCTGTTTTTT. Translating it yields CASSVTGELFF.

CDR3 sequence reads: CASSAPPPGRSNQPQHF. The CDR3 DNA sequence: TGTGCCAGCAGTGCCCCCCCGCCCGGACGAAGCAATCAGCCCCAGCATTTT. V is TRBV28 and J is TRBJ1-5, with no clear D. Germline CDR1 and CDR2: MDHEN and SYDVKM. Trimming took off 5 bases at V and 1 base at J, with 18 bases between the two ends. There are 17 residues in the CDR3.

The genes are TRBV2 and TRBJ1-1; the D gene is possibly TRBD1 (6 bases). The CDR3 contains 16 residues. The germline gives CDR1 SNHLY, CDR2 FYNNEI. Trimming took off 6 bases at V and 0 bases at J, with 17 bases between the two ends. In nucleotides, the CDR3 is TGTGCCAGCAGCTCGCCTCGGACAGCCATGAACACTGAAGCTTTCTTT. Protein: CASSSPRTAMNTEAFF.

The genes are TRBV7-2 and TRBJ1-6, with 7 bases that match TRBD1. CDR1 is SGHTA, CDR2 FQGNSA, per germline. The length of the CDR3 is 14 residues. With 6 bases clipped from V and 7 bases from J, the junction kept 6 bases outside the gene matches. The DNA of the CDR3 is TGTGCCAGCAGGAAACAGGGGTTAAATTCACCCCTCCACTTT. The encoded protein is CASRKQGLNSPLHF.

This chain connects TRBV19 to TRBJ1-5, with TRBD1 matching 9 bases. With 3 bases clipped from V and 3 bases from J, the junction kept 9 bases outside the gene matches. There are 17 residues in the CDR3. Germline lookup yields CDR1 LNHDA and CDR2 SQIVND (reference sequence). Here the CDR3 DNA reads TGTGCCAGTAGTATTAGTCGGGGACAGGGAGACAATCAGCCCCAGCATTTT. Its protein is CASSISRGQGDNQPQHF.

CDR3 in DNA: TGTGCCAGCAGACCCGGGGACAGGGGCAATGAAAAACTGTTTTTT. It translates to CASRPGDRGNEKLFF. This sequence joins TRBV5-4 and TRBJ1-4; 10 bases map to TRBD1. With V trimmed by 5 bases and J by 5 bases, 6 bases remained unmatched. The length of the CDR3 is 15 residues. Germline CDR1 reads SGHNT; CDR2 reads YYREEE (reference sequence).

The V gene is TRBV9, the J gene TRBJ2-1, with 11 nucleotides matching TRBD2. V shed 0 bases and J 5 bases; nucleotides not matched to a gene: 4. Germline CDR1 reads SGDLS; CDR2 reads YYNGEE. CDR3 length: 16 residues. CDR3 coding DNA: TGTGCCAGCAGCGTAGCGGTAGCGGGAGGGGACAATGAGCAGTTCTTC. Protein product: CASSVAVAGGDNEQFF. The variable domain in full, completed from reference TRBV9 and TRBJ2-1, reads DSGVTQTPKHLITATGQRVTLRCSPRSGDLSVYWYQQSLDQGLQFLIQYYNGEERAKGNILERFSAQQFPDLHSELNLSSLELGDSALYFCASSVAVAGGDNEQFFGPGTRLTVL.

The V and J genes are TRBV7-6 and TRBJ2-3, with a tentative D call TRBD1 (6 bases). This CDR3 is built from 14 residues. In germline, CDR1 is SGHVS, CDR2 FNYEAQ. V shed 2 bases and J shed 3 bases, with 9 bases lying between them. CDR3 amino acids: CASSLTGPTDTQYF. In DNA, the CDR3 is TGTGCCAGCAGCTTAACAGGGCCTACAGATACGCAGTATTTT. Supplemented by reference TRBV7-6 and TRBJ2-3, the full variable domain reads GAGVSQSPRYKVTKRGQDVALRCDPISGHVSLYWYRQALGQGPEFLTYFNYEAQQDKSGLPNDRFSAERPEGSISTLTIQRTEQRDSAMYRCASSLTGPTDTQYFGPGTRLTVL.

This chain links TRBV19 with TRBJ2-3; weak D call: TRBD2 (6 bases). V was cut by 3 bases and J by 2 bases, with 15 bases left in between. The germline CDR1 and CDR2 sequences are LNHDA and SQIVND (reference sequence). The CDR3 spans 16 residues. In DNA, the CDR3 is TGTGCCAGTAGTATGTCGCAGCGGGCGACCACAGATACGCAGTATTTT. This sequence encodes CASSMSQRATTDTQYF.

At least ten counts were recorded for this clone. The chain uses TRBV24-1 and TRBJ2-5; maybe TRBD2 (5 bases). Germline CDR1 KGHDR, CDR2 SFDVKD. V lost 4 bases, J lost 0 bases, and 17 bases lay in between. This CDR3 region has 17 residues. CDR3 in amino acids: CATSDRGVAPHQETQYF. DNA of the CDR3: TGTGCCACCAGTGACCGGGGAGTAGCCCCTCACCAAGAGACCCAGTACTTC.

V and J are TRBV30 and TRBJ1-1; tentatively, D is TRBD1 (5 bases). V lost 5 bases to trimming and J lost 7 bases, with 11 bases between them. Germline CDR1 reads GTSNPN; CDR2 reads SVGIG (reference sequence). This CDR3 has 11 residues. As DNA, the CDR3 is TGTGCCTGGGGAGGGGCCGGTGAAGCTTTCTTT. It translates to CAWGGAGEAFF.

The chain joins TRBV10-2 to TRBJ2-2, with 8 bases fitting TRBD2. Germline-derived CDR1 and CDR2 are WSHSY and SAAADI. The CDR3 extends over 13 amino acids. V was clipped by 7 bases and J by 6 bases; unmatched bases: 4. In DNA, the CDR3 is TGCGCCAGCATGGGACTAGTCCCCGGGGAGCTGTTTTTT. This gives the protein CASMGLVPGELFF.

The CDR3, as DNA: TGTGCCAGCATAAGGGGGGCCAAAGGGAGTCCTGAAGCTTTCTTT. Translating it yields CASIRGAKGSPEAFF. The gene calls are TRBV28 and TRBJ1-1; perhaps TRBD1 as D (6 bases). Per the germline V gene, CDR1 is MDHEN and CDR2 is SYDVKM. The CDR3 extends over 15 amino acids. Trimming removed 7 bases from V and 6 bases from J, with 21 bases in between.

This chain connects TRBV5-1 to TRBJ2-7, with 10 nucleotides matching TRBD2. Germline CDR1 is SGHRS and CDR2 is YFSETQ. The trim removed 4 bases at V and 1 base at J, leaving 2 bases unmatched. This CDR3 is 14 amino acids long. Written as DNA, the CDR3 is TGCGCCAGCAGCCTACTAGCGGGGTCCTACGAGCAGTACTTC. It codes for CASSLLAGSYEQYF.

V is TRBV5-1 and J is TRBJ2-7, with 9 nucleotides matching TRBD1. The germline CDR1 and CDR2 sequences are SGHRS and YFSETQ. There are 14 residues in the CDR3. The trim removed 7 bases at V and 5 bases at J, leaving 10 bases unmatched. CDR3 in DNA: TGCGCCAGCGGACCGGGACAGGGTTCTCACGAGCAGTACTTC. Translation: CASGPGQGSHEQYF. The whole variable domain, remainder taken from reference TRBV5-1 and TRBJ2-7, is KAGVTQTPRYLIKTRGQQVTLSCSPISGHRSVSWYQQTPGQGLQFLFEYFSETQRNKGNFPGRFSGRQFSNSRSEMNVSTLELGDSALYLCASGPGQGSHEQYFGPGTRLTVT.

The V gene is TRBV4-1, the J gene TRBJ2-7; 13 nucleotides line up with TRBD2. V was clipped by 2 bases and J by 6 bases; unmatched bases: 4. The CDR3 covers 15 residues. Looked up from germline, CDR1 is MGHRA and CDR2 is YSYEKL. CDR3 DNA: TGCGCCAGCAGCCAACCGGGACTAGCGGGACCCGAGCAGTACTTC. Its protein product is CASSQPGLAGPEQYF.

The chain employs TRBV21-1 and TRBJ1-1. TRBV21-1 has pseudogene status. CDR3 length: 16 residues. CDR3 sequence: CASSNQPRRGGTEAFF. The DNA of the CDR3 is TGTGCCAGCAGCAACCAACCAAGGAGGGGCGGAACTGAAGCTTTCTTT.

This clone was counted a single time. V and J are TRBV5-1 and TRBJ1-6; no clear D gene. Trimming removed 0 bases from V and 0 bases from J, with 13 bases in between. The CDR3 sequence is 18 residues long. Germline lookup yields CDR1 SGHRS and CDR2 YFSETQ. CDR3 sequence: CASSLVPVKSSYNSPLHF. For the CDR3, the DNA is TGCGCCAGCAGCTTGGTTCCGGTTAAGAGCTCCTATAATTCACCCCTCCACTTT.